The entry below gives a single T cell receptor beta chain sequence along with its context. This clonotype was observed a handful of times. Its antigen is currently not known. Base qualities are not at hand, and no much larger clone is one base apart. The time point tag for this specimen amounts to: five sample-tagged time points from pre-transplant (day -1) to day 368 post-transplant, pooled. Thawed PBMC were stimulated with a CMV IE-1 overlapping peptide library for over ten hours, with no transport inhibitors added. Thawed cells were rested overnight and then stimulated in R10 medium with CD28/CD49d costimulation. The IE-1 peptide library was made up of 15-amino-acid peptides, each overlapping by 11 amino acids. Samples from each time point were barcoded using BD Single-Cell Multiplexing Kit Sample Tags, then pooled and stained with oligo-conjugated anti-CD45RA and sorting antibodies. A BD FACSAria III was used to sort CMV-responsive CD8+CD137+ and CD4+CD154+ T cells at 4-way purity. Blood samples were drawn into EDTA vacutainers and processed by Ficoll gradient within 1-24 hours.

Preparation of the library involved single-cell sequencing. TCRdb records Illumina NovaSeq 6000 as the sequencer. The BD Rhapsody Targeted mRNA and AbSeq Reagent Kit was used in a microwell format for cell capture and library preparation. Libraries were prepared to cover TCR, sample tags, AbSeq, and targeted mRNA from the Human T-Cell Expression Panel plus custom TOX and TOX2 primers. Sequencing of the libraries was performed on an Illumina NovaSeq. As for how the authors treated the data: The analysis covered 10,000 to 13,000 cells in total, of which fewer than 8,500 were CD8 T cells and a few thousand were CD8 T cells with an identifiable TCR CDR3. On the Seven Bridges Genomics platform, raw data were run through the BD Rhapsody Targeted Analysis Pipeline with V(D)J processing. Quality control, Sample Tag demultiplexing with Lex-BDSMK, clone identification with VDJ Explorer, and Seurat clustering were all done in SeqGeq 1.6.0. Clones comprising <1% of CD8 T cells were considered non-expanded; clones comprising >2.5% of the sample were considered clonal expansions. TCRdb reworked the public reads: Q25 trimming with fastp, MiXCR clone assembly, productive beta chains retained. For every CDR3 protein sequence, its rows merge into one entry that carries the most common genes and DNA. TCRdb, not the authors, supplied the V and J calls. Present in this sample are about 21,000 distinct CDR3 sequences, about a third of which were seen just once. The ten largest clones capture 20% to 30% of the sample.

The CDR3 runs 13 residues from the cysteine to the phenylalanine. Left in the record is the CDR3 DNA by itself, 39 bases read in frame from the first base. CDR1 and CDR2, looked up from the germline V gene (reference sequence), are SEHNR and FQNEAQ. The junction shows trimming of 5 bases on V and 3 bases on J, plus 11 bases between the germline ends. This sample stems from a study of immune aging and cytomegalovirus after organ transplant (TCRdb year 2021). Concerning the study at large: Three-drug immunosuppression with prednisone, tacrolimus, and mycophenolate was given to all transplant recipients. What the work shows at the level of the full study, not this receptor alone: A larger share of large clones was made up of TEMRA cells, and in the seven largest clones (around 1,900 cells) aged and TEMRA cells were gained while TCM cells were lost. Since the sequencing data did not include a CD57 measurement, a conservative gene-based definition of aging was used in its place. Aged-phenotype cells increased post-transplant regardless of clone size, earlier in large clones (days 200-264) than small clones, following viremia.

The sample consisted of CMV peptide-activated CD4+ and CD8+ T cells sorted from blood, taken at five time points, pooled. What this sample's cell subset or site label stands for: sorted CD8+CD137+ and CD4+CD154+ T cells after 11 to 13 h CMV IE-1 peptide stimulation. This chain joins TRBV7-9 to TRBJ2-7; TRBD1 is a possible D gene, resting on 5 matching bases. The origin of this receptor is a female donor who had a heart transplant and CMV viremia. Read as DNA, the sequence is TGTGCCAGCAGCCCTGGGGCCCACTACGAGCAGTACTTC. Its protein product is CASSPGAHYEQYF. This CDR3, with the reference TRBV7-9 and TRBJ2-7 proteins standing in past its ends, gives the full variable domain DTGVSQNPRHKITKRGQNVTFRCDPISEHNRLYWYRQTLGQGPEFLTYFQNEAQLEKSRLLSDRFSAERPKGSFSTLEIQRTEQGDSAMYLCASSPGAHYEQYFGPGTRLTVT.